The clone carrying this TCR beta chain was observed once. This table comes from immunoSEQ multiplex PCR, and its TCRdb copy is limited to in-frame clones, with some not included. Of 300,000 to 400,000 clones listed, less than 75% are singletons. This specimen belongs to a study of shared clonotypes between healthy human individuals. CDR1 is MNHEY and CDR2 is SMNVEV in the germline V gene (reference sequence). The CDR3 runs to 20 residues. V lost 6 bases, J lost 4 bases, and 30 bases lay in between. The chain couples TRBV27 to TRBJ2-2, with D perhaps matching TRBD2 (5 bases). The sample comprised memory CD4+ T cells sorted from blood. Subset reported: CD45RA-negative fraction. The receptor was isolated from a man younger than 40 in good health. The CDR3 DNA reads TGTGCCAGCAGATTGCCCCCGACCGACTCGAGCGGTTCAATCACCGGGGAGCTGTTTTTT. It is translated as CASRLPPTDSSGSITGELFF.